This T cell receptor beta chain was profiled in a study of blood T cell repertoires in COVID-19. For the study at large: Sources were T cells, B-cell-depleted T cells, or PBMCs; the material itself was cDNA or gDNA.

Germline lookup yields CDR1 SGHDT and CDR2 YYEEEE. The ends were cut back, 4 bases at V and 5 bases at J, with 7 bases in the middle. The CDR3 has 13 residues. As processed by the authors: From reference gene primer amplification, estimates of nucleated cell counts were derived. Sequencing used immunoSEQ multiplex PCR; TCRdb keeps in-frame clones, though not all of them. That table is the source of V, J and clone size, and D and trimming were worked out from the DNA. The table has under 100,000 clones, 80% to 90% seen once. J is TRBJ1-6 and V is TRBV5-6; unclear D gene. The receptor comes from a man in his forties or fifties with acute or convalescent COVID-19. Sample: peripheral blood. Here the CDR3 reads CASSALDNSPLHF. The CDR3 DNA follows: TGTGCCAGCAGCGCGCTAGATAATTCACCCCTCCACTTT.